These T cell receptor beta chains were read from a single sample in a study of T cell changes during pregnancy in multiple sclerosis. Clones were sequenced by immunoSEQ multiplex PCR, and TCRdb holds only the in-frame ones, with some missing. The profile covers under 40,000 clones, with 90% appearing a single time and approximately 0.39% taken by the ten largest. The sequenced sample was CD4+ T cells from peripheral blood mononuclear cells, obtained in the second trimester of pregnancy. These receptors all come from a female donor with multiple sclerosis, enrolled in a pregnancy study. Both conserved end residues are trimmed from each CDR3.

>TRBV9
ASSVQGNSGNTIY
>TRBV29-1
SVDEGAGSTGELF
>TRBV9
ASSVERVTEAF
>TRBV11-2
ASSLVRNTEAF
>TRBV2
ASNMGGNSGETQY
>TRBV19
ATYAGAGNTIY
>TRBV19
ASSISAGSTGELF
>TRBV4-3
ASSPLDRGTDTQY
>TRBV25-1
ASSGLGQNYEQY
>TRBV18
ASSPFRDTNEKLF
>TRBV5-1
ASSPAGSGGPDTQY
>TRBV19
ASRNMGQLNYGYT
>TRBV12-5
ASAPSGGLETQY
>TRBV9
ASSGATTNYGYT
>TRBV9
ASSVDAAATEAF
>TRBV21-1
AGLYTGETYSNQPQH
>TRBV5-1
ASSFAGRNEQF
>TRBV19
ASSQMGRGGEPQH
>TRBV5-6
ASTKQGAYGYT
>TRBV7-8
ASSLLLASSYEQY
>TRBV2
ASRPLAGGHETQY
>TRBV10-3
AIEQGLRGGYT
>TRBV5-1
ASSLGENTGNQPQH
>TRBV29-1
SVVRGPETQY
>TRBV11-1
ASGGQSSYEQY
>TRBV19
ASRTEGWLAEAF
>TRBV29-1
SVASQGKINEQF
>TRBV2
ASSTGTGFNSPLH
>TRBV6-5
ASSYSQGGGYEQY
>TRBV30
AWRPGLPSYEQY
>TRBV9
ASSVDQVGDTQY
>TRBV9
ASSRGILRPGANVLT
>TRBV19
ASSKQGSNQPQH
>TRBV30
AWDHRLSEAF
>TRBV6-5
ASSYSQNTGELF
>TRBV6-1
ASPGDRGGSYEQY
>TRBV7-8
ASSLVTGSPTEAF
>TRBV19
ASTRVEGDTEAF
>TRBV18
ASSPSGVNYGYT
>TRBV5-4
ASSLASGRPYNEQF
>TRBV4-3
ASSQGAGQETQY
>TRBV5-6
ASSLQQGLFDEKLF
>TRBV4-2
ASSQDWTVDNEKLF
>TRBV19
ASSSAPGTGSYEQY
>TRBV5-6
ASSLAGQGSGYT
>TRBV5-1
ASSLWGDKNIQY
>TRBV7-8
ASSLERTGGFYGYT
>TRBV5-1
ASSQTGTGDNQPQH
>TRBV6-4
ASSDSAGVTEAF
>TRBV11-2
ASTRLSLFVTDTQY
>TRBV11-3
ASSPGSETQY
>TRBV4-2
ASKTNAGQTGLNYGYT
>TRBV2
ASSDDRGWYEQY
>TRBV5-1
ASSWDTGFSTDTQY